This TCR beta chain came from a study of T cell responses to AZD1222 COVID-19 vaccine. The protocol was immunoSEQ multiplex PCR, while the TCRdb copy is restricted to in-frame clones and leaves out a portion. Of 100,000 to 140,000 clones listed, about 89% are singletons. The V gene lost 0 bases and the J gene lost 0 bases, with 9 bases spanning the gap. CDR1 LNHDA and CDR2 SQIVND come from the germline V gene (reference sequence). This CDR3 contains 16 residues. The TCR was taken from an adult in good health. The V and J genes are TRBV19 and TRBJ2-1, with a weak D call TRBD2 (6 bases). Here the sequenced sample was peripheral blood, taken on day 0 of AZD1222 vaccination. The DNA for the CDR3 is TGTGCCAGTAGTATAGATGGAGGGAACTCCTACAATGAGCAGTTCTTC. As protein: CASSIDGGNSYNEQFF.